A selection of T cell receptor beta chains follows, all from one sample in a study of graft-versus-host responses after intestinal transplantation. Produced via immunoSEQ multiplex PCR; TCRdb's table is partial and in-frame only. Seen here are 25,000 to 30,000 clones, 80% to 85% observed once, and the top ten hold 2.5% to 3.5%. The material sequenced was ileum tissue, taken 98 days after intestinal transplantation. These receptors were collected from a human patient who received an intestinal transplant, so some T cells may come from the graft donor. Each CDR3 is given with its conserved first and last residue. The D gene is left open where the match is weak. A row's size may be missing; if present it is once, few, many or a size class.

clone_size	v_call	j_call	d_call	cdr3_nt	cdr3_aa
-	TRBV28	TRBJ1-6	TRBD1	TGTGCCAGCAGGACAAAAGGACAGGGGCGTAATTCACCCCTCCACTTT	CASRTKGQGRNSPLHF
few	TRBV6-5	TRBJ1-5	-	TGTGCCAGCAGTTACTATCGGGGGATGGAGCCCCAGCATTTT	CASSYYRGMEPQHF
-	TRBV10-2	TRBJ2-4	TRBD1	TGCGCCAGCAGTATCGGACAGGGCTTAAACATTCAGTACTTC	CASSIGQGLNIQYF
-	TRBV11-2	TRBJ2-7	TRBD2	TGTGCCAGCAGCTTGAGCGGGGGGAGCTCCTACGAGCAGTACTTC	CASSLSGGSSYEQYF
-	TRBV5-6	TRBJ2-7	-	TGTGCCAGCAGCCTGGGGGTGAATGGTCAGATCTCGCAGTACTTC	CASSLGVNGQISQYF
-	TRBV7-9	TRBJ2-7	-	TGTGCCAGCAGCTCATCGGGGGTTCGGTACGAGCAGTACTTC	CASSSSGVRYEQYF
-	TRBV28	TRBJ2-3	-	TGTGCCAGCAGCGACATTGGTACGCAGTATTTT	CASSDIGTQYF
-	TRBV27	TRBJ1-6	-	TGTGCCAGCAAGGGCCAGGCAGGGGTTAATTCACCCCTCCACTTT	CASKGQAGVNSPLHF
once	TRBV18	TRBJ2-1	-	TGTGCCAGCTCACCTCCAGGGTTGCATGAGCAGTTCTTC	CASSPPGLHEQFF
once	TRBV5-4	TRBJ2-2	TRBD2	TGTGCCAGCAGACAAGCGGGGCTGAACACCGGGGAGCTGTTTTTT	CASRQAGLNTGELFF
-	TRBV5-1	TRBJ2-1	-	TGCGCCAGCAGCTTGCCGGCAACTGTGACCAGACCCTTGGGCTACAATGAGCAGTTCTTC	CASSLPATVTRPLGYNEQFF
-	TRBV11-2	TRBJ1-2	TRBD1	TGTGCCAGCAGCTTAGTTGGGGACAGGGGCTATGGCTACACCTTC	CASSLVGDRGYGYTF
-	TRBV7-9	TRBJ2-1	-	TGTGCCAGCAGCCACCTCCCGCTACAACATGAGCAGTTCTTC	CASSHLPLQHEQFF
-	TRBV4-2	TRBJ2-5	-	TGTGCCAGCAGCCAAGGGACGGACGCCGAAGAGACCCAGTACTTC	CASSQGTDAEETQYF
-	TRBV30	TRBJ2-3	TRBD2	TGTGCCTGGAGCGGTCTGGGGGGGACTAGCACAGATACGCAGTATTTT	CAWSGLGGTSTDTQYF
-	TRBV2	TRBJ2-7	-	TGTGCCAGCAGTGGGGGTTTTAGGGGTCCCTCCTACGAGCAGTACTTC	CASSGGFRGPSYEQYF
-	TRBV19	TRBJ1-6	-	TGTGCCAGTAGTAGACAAACAGGGATGAATTCACCCCTCCACTTT	CASSRQTGMNSPLHF
-	TRBV5-4	TRBJ1-6	TRBD1	TGTGCCAGCAGCTCACGACAGGGTTTACCCCTCCACTTT	CASSSRQGLPLHF
-	TRBV14	TRBJ1-5	TRBD1	TGTGCCAGCATCCCCGGGACAGAGTCAAATCAGCCCCAGCATTTT	CASIPGTESNQPQHF
few	TRBV19	TRBJ1-2	-	TGTGCCAGTAGTCCCTCTCGAGGCGGTTATGGCTACACCTTC	CASSPSRGGYGYTF
-	TRBV28	TRBJ2-7	TRBD2	TGTGCCAGCAGTTTAAAGGTCGGGGGAGGGGTTAGCTCCTACGAGCAGTACTTC	CASSLKVGGGVSSYEQYF
-	TRBV4-2	TRBJ2-3	TRBD2	TGTGCCAGCAGCCGGACTAGCGGGGGGCCAGATACGCAGTATTTT	CASSRTSGGPDTQYF
once	TRBV7-9	TRBJ1-2	-	TGTGCCAGCAGCTTAGCCCCCGCTTGGTATGGCTACACCTTC	CASSLAPAWYGYTF
-	TRBV6-5	TRBJ1-2	TRBD1	TGTGCCAGCAGCCCCCGAGGGGGCTTGAGTGGCTACACCTTC	CASSPRGGLSGYTF
-	TRBV7-9	TRBJ2-7	-	TGTGCCAGCAGGGACACGAGCTCCTACGAGCAGTACTTC	CASRDTSSYEQYF
-	TRBV30	TRBJ2-7	-	TGTGCCTGGAGAGGGGCCGGGTCCGAGCAGTACTTC	CAWRGAGSEQYF
few	TRBV4-1	TRBJ1-3	-	TGCGCCAGCAGCCAATTTACGAGTGGAAACACCATATATTTT	CASSQFTSGNTIYF
-	TRBV11-2	TRBJ1-1	-	TGTGCCAGCAGCTTGGGATCAGGCAAATTGAACACTGAAGCTTTCTTT	CASSLGSGKLNTEAFF
-	TRBV13	TRBJ2-7	-	TGTGCCAGCAGCTCCCTCGCCGGCCTGGACGAGCAGTACTTC	CASSSLAGLDEQYF
-	TRBV27	TRBJ2-7	-	TGTGCCAGCAGCCCGGCTTTTGGACCCTACGAGCAGTACTTC	CASSPAFGPYEQYF
-	TRBV27	TRBJ1-5	TRBD1	TGTGCCAGCAGTTTATCAGGGGGCTATCAGCCCCAGCATTTT	CASSLSGGYQPQHF
-	TRBV28	TRBJ1-2	TRBD1	TGTGCCAGTGGACAGGGGGCAGGGGGAAGCTATGGCTACACCTTC	CASGQGAGGSYGYTF
once	TRBV5-4	TRBJ2-1	-	TGTGCCAGCAGCTTGGACCGGGCCGGTGAGCAGTTCTTC	CASSLDRAGEQFF
-	TRBV7-9	TRBJ2-7	-	TGTGCCAGCAGCTTAGCGCAGGGGGGGGGCGAGCAGTACTTC	CASSLAQGGGEQYF
-	TRBV11-3	TRBJ1-2	TRBD1	TGTGCCAGCAGCTTAGGGACAGGGGGTATATATGGCTACACCTTC	CASSLGTGGIYGYTF
-	TRBV6-6	TRBJ1-5	-	TGTGCCAGCAGTTACACGGACAGAGACAATCAGCCCCAGCATTTT	CASSYTDRDNQPQHF
-	TRBV27	TRBJ2-1	TRBD2	TGTGCCAGCGCGGGCGGGGGGGCATGGAATGAGCAGTTCTTC	CASAGGGAWNEQFF
few	TRBV4-1	TRBJ2-7	-	TGCGCCAGCAGCCGCCCTAAGGGGGAGCAGTACTTC	CASSRPKGEQYF
-	TRBV4-1	TRBJ1-1	TRBD1	TGCGCCAGCAGCCAATTCGGGACAGCCAACACTGAAGCTTTCTTT	CASSQFGTANTEAFF